This T cell receptor (beta chain) was sequenced for a study of blood T cell repertoires in COVID-19. The overall study: Sites in the United States, Italy and Spain provided acute and convalescent COVID-19 samples. PBMCs, B-cell-depleted T cells, or T cells were the source of the cDNA or gDNA that made up the material.

Original handling: Estimation of nucleated cell counts was performed using reference gene primer amplification. Generated by immunoSEQ multiplex PCR, the TCRdb table keeps only in-frame clones and is missing some. The V and J calls and clone size were taken over from that table, and D and trimming were inferred from the DNA. There are under 150,000 clones in the sample; more than 75% occur only once, and about 3% lies in the top ten. Germline CDR1 is SGHNT and CDR2 is YYREEE (reference sequence). Unmatched junction bases numbered 8, after V lost 0 bases and J lost 0 bases. The CDR3 totals 19 residues. This clone has only one observation.

Sequencing input: peripheral blood. The chain couples TRBV5-4 to TRBJ2-1, with 11 bases lining up with TRBD2. The TCR was taken from a man between 35 and 55 years old with acute or convalescent COVID-19. The CDR3 sequence is CASSLVGLAGGSSYNEQFF. In DNA, the CDR3 is TGTGCCAGCAGCTTGGTCGGGCTAGCGGGGGGAAGCTCCTACAATGAGCAGTTCTTC.